The present T cell receptor (beta chain) was sequenced within a study of T cells after yellow fever vaccination. In this sample, this clonotype turned up many times. Its cognate antigen is unknown. The CDR3 has 15 residues. V was clipped by 1 base and J by 3 bases; unmatched bases: 3. Germline-derived CDR1 and CDR2 are MGHRA and YSYEKL. Study-level results: Reappearance after the booster was seen for most primary-vaccination clones, at 95% to 96% CD4 and less than 90% CD8. The CD4 compartment and the CD8 compartment contained a small share of clonotypes in common.

One entry per CDR3 protein, called by TCRdb with MiXCR from the 5' RACE reads. The sample consists of under 95,000 distinct CDR3 sequences, around 7.8% of them appearing once. The specimen was CD8+ T cells sorted from PBMCs, collected 10 days after the first yellow fever vaccination. This receptor was taken from a man aged 18 to 30 who received the YFV17D yellow fever vaccine. The rearrangement links TRBV4-1 to TRBJ1-5; 7 bases are a match to TRBD1. The CDR3 spells CASSQAGTVNQPQHF. CDR3 in DNA: TGCGCCAGCAGCCAAGCGGGGACAGTCAATCAGCCCCAGCATTTT.